The 11 T cell receptor beta chains listed next were all sequenced from one sample in a study of shared T cell receptors in the human thymus. Libraries were prepared by immunoSEQ multiplex PCR; TCRdb keeps only in-frame clonotypes and omits some of them. The sample carries around 340,000 clones, roughly 94% recorded once. Sequenced material: thymocytes. All receptors derive from a human donor.

This clone was seen only once. J is TRBJ2-7 and V is TRBV29-1; TRBD2 is a possible D gene (6 bases). Trimming cost V 5 bases and J 3 bases, with 20 bases left between them. Per germline, CDR1 SQVTM and CDR2 ANQGSEA. This CDR3 is 15 amino acids long. The CDR3 reads CSVRMNSGAGYEQYF. The CDR3 DNA sequence: TGCAGCGTTCGTATGAATAGCGGAGCGGGCTACGAGCAGTACTTC.

The J gene is TRBJ1-4, the V gene TRBV7-2; 12 bases align to TRBD1. Trimming took 4 bases from V and 9 from J; bases not matched to a gene: 12. Germline V CDR1 and CDR2: SGHTA, FQGNSA. This CDR3 has 17 residues. The CDR3: CASSSKPGQGAAQKLFF. CDR3 DNA: TGTGCCAGCAGCTCTAAGCCGGGACAGGGGGCCGCTCAAAAACTGTTTTTT.

V gene TRBV9 combines with J gene TRBJ1-2, with 7 bases identical to TRBD1. V lost 1 base and J lost 0; bases outside the gene matches: 12. The CDR3 consists of 18 residues. The germline V gene has CDR1 SGDLS and CDR2 YYNGEE. CDR3 loop: CASSVLVRGHRPNYGYTF. The CDR3 nucleotides are TGTGCCAGCAGCGTATTAGTAAGGGGGCATCGACCTAACTATGGCTACACCTTC.

The chain combines TRBV4-1 with TRBJ2-1; D uncertain. Germline V gene lookup returns CDR1 MGHRA and CDR2 YSYEKL. Trimming left V 0 bases short and J 9 bases short, with 12 bases between. The CDR3 is 14 amino acids. The CDR3 protein is CASSQDHRAGEQFF. DNA for the CDR3: TGCGCCAGCAGCCAAGATCATAGGGCCGGTGAGCAGTTCTTC.

This sequence joins TRBV15 and TRBJ2-3, with TRBD2 matching 10 bases. CDR1 and CDR2 from the germline V gene are LNHNV and YYDKDF (reference sequence). This CDR3 has 17 residues. The trim removed 3 bases at V and 3 bases at J, leaving 9 bases unmatched. CDR3 loop: CATSSTGTSATTDTQYF. DNA of the CDR3: TGTGCCACCAGCAGTACCGGGACTAGCGCCACTACAGATACGCAGTATTTT.

This rearrangement joins TRBV5-5 to TRBJ2-3, with D perhaps matching TRBD1 or TRBD2 (5 bases each). Per germline, CDR1 SGHKS and CDR2 YYEKEE (reference sequence). The CDR3 is 15 amino acids. Trimming took off 4 bases at V and 2 bases at J, with 14 bases between the two ends. As DNA, the CDR3 is TGTGCCAGCAGCCCCGACAGAGACTACACAGATACGCAGTATTTT. This translates into CASSPDRDYTDTQYF.

The chain carries TRBV25-1 and TRBJ2-2, with D possibly being TRBD1 or TRBD2 (5 bases each). Germline V gives CDR1 MGHDK, CDR2 SYGVNS. The CDR3 extends over 15 amino acids. V was pared by 2 bases and J by 1 base, with 8 bases between. In nucleotides, the CDR3 is TGTGCCAGCAGTGAAGGGACGGGGAACACCGGGGAGCTGTTTTTT. Residues: CASSEGTGNTGELFF.

In DNA form, the CDR3 reads TGTGCCAGCAGTTGGGACCCCGTGAATCAGCCCCAGCATTTT. Protein sequence: CASSWDPVNQPQHF. The chain employs TRBV27 and TRBJ1-5; tentative D call: TRBD1 (5 bases). The CDR3 length is 14 residues. Germline lookup yields CDR1 MNHEY and CDR2 SMNVEV (reference sequence). The V end was cut by 4 bases, the J end by 4 bases, with 11 bases between.

This chain links TRBV30 with TRBJ2-2, with a possible D match to TRBD2 (5 bases). In germline, CDR1 is GTSNPN, CDR2 SVGIG (reference sequence). This CDR3 spans 18 amino acids. V was trimmed by 0 bases and J by 1 base, leaving 18 bases between them. The DNA of the CDR3 is TGTGCCTGGAGTGTAGAACCCCCGGCTAGCCTGAACACCGGGGAGCTGTTTTTT. It codes for CAWSVEPPASLNTGELFF.

V and J are TRBV4-3 and TRBJ2-7; D possibly corresponds to TRBD2 (5 bases). The CDR3 contains 17 residues. The germline V gene has CDR1 LGHNA and CDR2 YSLEER. Trimming left V 0 bases short and J 2 bases short, with 17 bases between. This CDR3 is CASSQETPRTGAYEQYF. In DNA, the CDR3 is TGCGCCAGCAGCCAAGAAACCCCCAGGACTGGCGCCTACGAGCAGTACTTC.

The chain links TRBV4-1 to TRBJ2-3; TRBD2 aligns across 8 bases. This CDR3 has 18 amino acids. Per the germline V gene, CDR1 is MGHRA and CDR2 is YSYEKL. V gave up 2 bases and J gave up 4 bases; unmatched junction bases: 14. The CDR3 nucleotides read TGCGCCAGCAGCCAACCCCCAGTGGAGCGGGAGATATCAGATACGCAGTATTTT. As protein: CASSQPPVEREISDTQYF.